The 21 T cell receptor beta chains presented below share a single source sample, sequenced in a study of a mutant IDH1 vaccine in newly diagnosed glioma. As for time point: baseline, week 1 (first vaccination visit). The treatment was: pre-vaccination baseline after standard-of-care therapy. Only in-frame clones appear in the TCRdb table, and some are missing; sequencing was by immunoSEQ multiplex PCR. The top ten clones hold roughly 8% of a sample with tens of thousands of clones, about four fifths of them seen once. Sequencing used PBMCs, obtained from a glioma patient treated with radiotherapy, temozolomide or both. The receptors originated from a man aged 50 to 59 with glioma.

V and J are TRBV5-4 and TRBJ1-3, with unresolved D. This CDR3 is built from 14 residues. CDR1 SGHNT and CDR2 YYREEE come from the germline V gene (reference sequence). V lost 4 bases to trimming and J lost 6 bases, with 14 bases between them. The CDR3 sequence: CASSAGAPENTIYF. DNA of the CDR3: TGTGCCAGCAGCGCGGGCGCTCCTGAAAACACCATATATTTT.

This chain links TRBV2 with TRBJ1-1; no clear D gene. Germline CDR1 is SNHLY and CDR2 is FYNNEI. Trimming removed 6 bases from V and 0 bases from J, with 11 bases in between. The CDR3 extends over 14 amino acids. The CDR3 DNA reads as TGTGCCAGCAGCCCCGGACTTTTGAACACTGAAGCTTTCTTT. Translated, it gives CASSPGLLNTEAFF.

In its sample, this clone is medium-sized. The CDR3 DNA reads as TGTGCCAGCCGGGGTGTTCAGGGCACTGAAGCTTTCTTT. Translating it yields CASRGVQGTEAFF. V gene TRBV2 combines with J gene TRBJ1-1; tentatively, D is TRBD1 (5 bases). The CDR3 is 13 residues long. V lost 8 bases to trimming and J lost 4 bases, with 14 bases between them. Germline V CDR1 and CDR2: SNHLY, FYNNEI.

The chain couples TRBV2 to TRBJ1-5; D gene uncertain. The CDR3 loop spans 14 amino acids. V lost 4 bases and J 1 base, leaving 8 bases between the germline ends. Per germline, CDR1 SNHLY and CDR2 FYNNEI. The CDR3 spells CASSAGRSNQPQHF. DNA of the CDR3: TGTGCCAGCAGTGCGGGCCGAAGCAATCAGCCCCAGCATTTT.

The gene calls are TRBV10-3 and TRBJ2-3, with TRBD1 identical over 8 bases. The CDR3 runs to 14 residues. Germline-derived CDR1 and CDR2 are ENHRY and SYGVKD. The ends lost 0 bases at V and 9 bases at J; junction bases unmatched: 5. The CDR3 nucleotides read TGTGCCATCAGTGAGTCTTTGGACAGGGAGACGCAGTATTTT. Its protein is CAISESLDRETQYF.

The chain carries TRBV19 and TRBJ2-7; D is unclear. The CDR3 extends over 14 amino acids. The germline V gene has CDR1 LNHDA and CDR2 SQIVND (reference sequence). Trimming shortened V by 3 bases and J by 0 bases, and 9 bases separated the two germline ends. CDR3 DNA sequence: TGTGCCAGTAGTATCACAAGAAGCTCCTACGAGCAGTACTTC. Its protein product is CASSITRSSYEQYF.

This clone was detected only once. The chain has TRBV5-8 and TRBJ1-2; D is perhaps TRBD1 (6 bases). The CDR3 has 16 amino acids. Per the germline V gene, CDR1 is SGHTS and CDR2 is YDEGEE. V was shortened by 0 bases and J by 6 bases, with 18 bases between the two germline ends. The CDR3 DNA reads as TGTGCCAGCAGCTTGGCCGCGGCAGGGGTTGGCGATGGCTACACCTTC. Translating gives CASSLAAAGVGDGYTF.

The V and J genes are TRBV30 and TRBJ1-3; TRBD1 is a possible D gene (6 bases). V lost 5 bases to trimming and J lost 8 bases, with 13 bases between them. Germline assignment: CDR1 GTSNPN and CDR2 SVGIG (reference sequence). The CDR3 runs 12 residues. CDR3 nucleotides: TGTGCCTGGGCAGGGGTAGGGGACACCATATATTTT. Encoded protein: CAWAGVGDTIYF.

In nucleotides, the CDR3 is TGTGCCAGCAGCTCCACAACCCGGCCGGATGGGGCTTTCTTT. Amino acid sequence: CASSSTTRPDGAFF. This chain uses TRBV7-9 with TRBJ1-1; D call uncertain. The CDR3 has 14 amino acids. V was cut by 4 bases and J by 11 bases, with 20 bases left in between. The germline gives CDR1 SEHNR, CDR2 FQNEAQ (reference sequence).

The genes are TRBV29-1 and TRBJ1-2; D unclear. V lost 3 bases and J lost 6, with 11 bases in between. CDR1 and CDR2 from the germline V gene are SQVTM and ANQGSEA. CDR3 length: 12 residues. The CDR3 here is CSVEYRFNGYTF. Written as DNA, the CDR3 is TGCAGCGTTGAGTATAGATTCAATGGCTACACCTTC.

This chain joins TRBV4-1 and TRBJ2-7; 7 bases line up with TRBD2. After removal of 3 bases from V and 2 bases from J, the junction contained 7 bases not matched to a gene. CDR1 is MGHRA, CDR2 YSYEKL, per germline. CDR3 length: 15 amino acids. CDR3 sequence (DNA): TGCGCCAGCAGCCACGCCGGGACTACGGCCTACGAGCAGTACTTC. Its translation: CASSHAGTTAYEQYF.

J is TRBJ1-4 and V is TRBV19; no reliable D call. This CDR3 spans 16 amino acids. Trimming left V 5 bases short and J 0 bases short, with 13 bases between. Germline loops: CDR1 LNHDA, CDR2 SQIVND (reference sequence). The CDR3 bases are TGTGCCAGTAGTCTAGCCGGACGGACAACTAATGAAAAACTGTTTTTT. Translation: CASSLAGRTTNEKLFF.

This clone was counted once. V is TRBV6-1 and J is TRBJ2-7; D might be TRBD1 or TRBD2, each matching 5 bases. Germline V CDR1 and CDR2: MNHNS, SASEGT. Deletions cut 2 bases from V and 6 bases from J, with 17 bases between. This CDR3 region has 15 residues. CDR3 in DNA: TGTGCCAGCAGTGAACAGGGCAGAGGGCTCGGCGAGCAGTACTTC. Amino acid sequence: CASSEQGRGLGEQYF.

The chain links TRBV7-9 to TRBJ1-1; no firm D call. CDR3 length: 12 residues. The ends were cut back, 6 bases at V and 4 bases at J, with 9 bases in the middle. CDR1 and CDR2 (germline): SEHNR, FQNEAQ (reference sequence). In DNA form, the CDR3 reads TGTGCCAGCAGTCCGGGGTCCACTGAAGCTTTCTTT. Residues: CASSPGSTEAFF.

This clone was found a few times. The gene calls are TRBV28 and TRBJ1-5, with 9 positions matching TRBD1. The junction had 13 bases not matched to a gene; V was cut back by 5 bases and J by 2 bases. This CDR3 contains 18 residues. From germline, CDR1 is MDHEN and CDR2 SYDVKM. The CDR3 sequence: CASSAGQGIVFGNQPQHF. The CDR3 DNA reads TGTGCCAGCAGTGCGGGACAGGGAATAGTGTTTGGCAATCAGCCCCAGCATTTT.

The chain carries TRBV4-3 and TRBJ1-2; no reliable D call. Trimming pared 0 bases from V and 8 bases from J, leaving 13 bases between. CDR1 is LGHNA, CDR2 YSLEER, per germline. This CDR3 is 14 amino acids long. The CDR3 DNA reads TGCGCCAGCAGCCAAGATCGGGGATCCAGGGGCTACACCTTC. It encodes CASSQDRGSRGYTF.

V and J are TRBV29-1 and TRBJ1-4, with TRBD1 matching 12 bases. The CDR3 is 13 amino acids. V was clipped by 7 bases and J by 7 bases; unmatched bases: 4. Germline CDR1 and CDR2: SQVTM and ANQGSEA. CDR3 region: CSAGTGGIEKLFF. CDR3 bases: TGCAGCGCCGGGACAGGGGGCATTGAAAAACTGTTTTTT.

In regard to this clone: This sample includes further DNA sequences coding for the same CDR3. V is TRBV4-3 and J is TRBJ2-7, with D possibly matching TRBD2 (5 bases). Trimming cost V 1 base and J 3 bases, with 7 bases left between them. This CDR3 region has 13 residues. CDR1 and CDR2 from the germline V gene are LGHNA and YSLEER. CDR3 in DNA: TGCGCCAGCAGCCAAGCCCGGGGCTACGAGCAGTACTTC. Its translation: CASSQARGYEQYF.

The J gene is TRBJ1-2, the V gene TRBV6-5; 8 nucleotides agree with TRBD1. This CDR3 has 14 amino acids. V trimming: 2 bases; J trimming: 7 bases; junction bases outside the gene matches: 6. Germline V gene sequence: CDR1 MNHEY, CDR2 SVGAGI. The CDR3 sequence: CASSYGGQGAGYTF. The CDR3 coding sequence is TGTGCCAGCAGTTACGGTGGGCAGGGGGCTGGCTACACCTTC.

This chain joins TRBV30 and TRBJ2-7, with 8 bases lining up with TRBD2. Germline CDR1 reads GTSNPN; CDR2 reads SVGIG (reference sequence). This CDR3 comprises 14 residues. The junction had 5 bases not matched to a gene; V was cut back by 0 bases and J by 4 bases. The CDR3 reads CAWSVWRGVYEQYF. The CDR3 region has the DNA TGTGCCTGGAGTGTATGGCGGGGGGTTTACGAGCAGTACTTC. Complete variable domain (other parts from reference TRBV30 and TRBJ2-7): SQTIHQWPATLVQPVGSPLSLECTVEGTSNPNLYWYRQAAGRGLQLLFYSVGIGQISSEVPQNLSASRPQDRQFILSSKKLLLSDSGFYLCAWSVWRGVYEQYFGPGTRLTVT.

This rearrangement joins TRBV2 to TRBJ2-1; no firm D call. Germline loops: CDR1 SNHLY, CDR2 FYNNEI. The CDR3 is 13 amino acids. V lost 2 bases and J 1 base, leaving 3 bases between the germline ends. The CDR3 loop is CASSEWSYNEQFF. CDR3 sequence (DNA): TGTGCCAGCAGTGAATGGTCCTACAATGAGCAGTTCTTC. Using reference TRBV2 and TRBJ2-1 for the parts outside the CDR3, the full variable domain is EPEVTQTPSHQVTQMGQEVILRCVPISNHLYFYWYRQILGQKVEFLVSFYNNEISEKSEIFDDQFSVERPDGSNFTLKIRSTKLEDSAMYFCASSEWSYNEQFFGPGTRLTVL.